The clone carrying this T cell receptor (beta chain) was seen only once. The antigen remains unidentified. Primers included in the PCR were 60 Vbeta and 13 Jbeta primers. Profiled with immunoSEQ multiplex PCR; TCRdb holds only in-frame clones, not every one. The table shows 70,000 or so clones, with 75% to 90% occurring only once. These data originate in a study of cytomegalovirus exposure and HLA in healthy donors. Study results and caveats: As a later analysis revealed, the rate of TCR association differed by HLA locus, with DRB1 most and HLA-C fewest. Apparent HLA restriction characterized most CMV-associated TCR beta chains in a later analysis.

Deletions cut 2 bases from V and 11 bases from J, with 15 bases between. This CDR3 is built from 13 residues. The chain recombines TRBV23-1 with TRBJ2-5; a possible D gene is TRBD2 (6 bases). TRBV23-1 is given ORF status, its function remaining uncertain. The TCR was taken from a woman aged 25-40 years in good health and CMV-seronegative. The sample taken for sequencing was PBMCs. CDR3 DNA: TGCGCCAGCAGTCAACCCGAGACGGGGGAGCAGTACTTC. Amino acid sequence: CASSQPETGEQYF.